This TCR beta chain was captured in a study of T cell responses to AZD1222 COVID-19 vaccine. General study points: There were mostly white British donors and more females than males, and clonal diversity was possibly underestimated. At baseline, seropositivity was found in only six or seven AZD1222 recipients.

In the case of this clone: Its specificity is unknown.

Germline V gene sequence: CDR1 KGHDR, CDR2 SFDVKD. Trimming left V 4 bases short and J 7 bases short, with 9 bases between. This CDR3 comprises 13 residues. Clones were sequenced by immunoSEQ multiplex PCR, and TCRdb holds only the in-frame ones, with some missing. Here the sample spans under 200,000 clones, around 93% being singletons. The sequence came from an adult in good health. The sequenced sample was peripheral blood, obtained on day 0 of AZD1222 vaccination. The chain employs TRBV24-1 and TRBJ2-2, with D maybe TRBD1 (5 bases). CDR3 sequence (DNA): TGTGCCACCAGTGAGCAGGGCCACGGGGAGCTGTTTTTT. Translation: CATSEQGHGELFF.